The 29 T cell receptor beta chains given below trace back to one sample, sequenced in a study of blood T cell repertoires in COVID-19. Produced via immunoSEQ multiplex PCR; TCRdb's table is partial and in-frame only. The sample holds over 350,000 clones, roughly 89% seen once. Sequencing was performed on peripheral blood. All receptors come from a woman in her 30s with active or convalescent COVID-19.

This chain links TRBV5-1 with TRBJ2-5; 9 nucleotides match TRBD2. The V gene end was trimmed by 0 bases and the J gene end by 0 bases; junction bases not matched to a gene: 9. Germline V gene lookup returns CDR1 SGHRS and CDR2 YFSETQ. This CDR3 region has 18 residues. The CDR3 spells CASSLGRSGGANQETQYF. Written as DNA, the CDR3 is TGCGCCAGCAGCTTGGGCCGTAGCGGGGGCGCTAACCAAGAGACCCAGTACTTC.

This clone is a singleton in its sample. CDR3 region: CASSPPGSGNTIYF. The CDR3 bases are TGTGCCAGCTCACCCCCGGGCTCTGGAAACACCATATATTTT. The chain is built from TRBV18 and TRBJ1-3; D not resolved. V was trimmed by 3 bases and J by 0 bases, leaving 6 bases between them. In germline, CDR1 is KGHSH, CDR2 LQKENI. CDR3 length: 14 amino acids.

The chain employs TRBV7-2 and TRBJ2-3, with 13 bases fitting TRBD2. CDR1 SGHTA and CDR2 FQGNSA come from the germline V gene. With V trimmed by 6 bases and J by 6 bases, 6 bases remained unmatched. The CDR3 is made up of 15 amino acids. In nucleotides, the CDR3 is TGTGCCAGCAGTCAGACTAGCGGGGGGCCGGATACGCAGTATTTT. This encodes CASSQTSGGPDTQYF.

The chain is built from TRBV18 and TRBJ1-3, with D hard to call. Germline CDR1 KGHSH, CDR2 LQKENI. The CDR3 length is 16 residues. Trimming stripped 2 bases from V and 4 bases from J, with 15 bases between. The CDR3 spells CASSPGLLGDGNTIYF. The CDR3 DNA reads TGTGCCAGCTCACCAGGACTTCTGGGCGACGGAAACACCATATATTTT.

This clone was seen a handful of times. The rearrangement joins TRBV19 to TRBJ1-1; the D is unclear. With 6 bases removed from V and 0 bases from J, the gap between germline ends came to 14 bases. Germline-derived CDR1 and CDR2 are LNHDA and SQIVND (reference sequence). The CDR3 length is 15 residues. The CDR3 loop is CASRVARGLNTEAFF. The DNA of the CDR3 is TGTGCCAGTAGGGTGGCGCGGGGATTGAACACTGAAGCTTTCTTT.

This clone was picked up one time. The rearrangement joins TRBV18 to TRBJ2-1, with 11 nucleotides matching TRBD2. This CDR3 has 16 residues. The V and J ends lost 5 bases and 5 bases, in that order; junction bases with no gene match: 8. Germline V gene lookup returns CDR1 KGHSH and CDR2 LQKENI. The DNA for the CDR3 is TGTGCCAGCTCAAATACTCTAGCGGGAGGAGACAATGAGCAGTTCTTC. The encoded protein is CASSNTLAGGDNEQFF.

J is TRBJ2-1 and V is TRBV5-1; D gene uncertain. Between the trimmed V and J ends, which lost 4 bases and 4 bases, there was a span of 18 bases. Germline lookup yields CDR1 SGHRS and CDR2 YFSETQ. The CDR3 extends over 16 amino acids. Here the CDR3 DNA reads TGCGCCAGCAGCCCTTCAAGGCTAGATCGGTACAATGAGCAGTTCTTC. The encoded protein is CASSPSRLDRYNEQFF.

In its sample, this clone was seen a few times. The same CDR3 can be traced to other DNA sequences in this sample. This chain joins TRBV18 and TRBJ1-5; TRBD1 aligns across 9 bases. The germline CDR1 and CDR2 sequences are KGHSH and LQKENI. V shed 2 bases and J 4 bases; nucleotides not matched to a gene: 0. The CDR3 length is 14 residues. The CDR3 DNA sequence: TGTGCCAGCTCACCAGGGACAGGGAATCAGCCCCAGCATTTT. This gives the protein CASSPGTGNQPQHF.

The chain couples TRBV10-3 to TRBJ1-6; 8 nucleotides align to TRBD1. CDR1 and CDR2 (germline): ENHRY, SYGVKD. This CDR3 has 14 amino acids. Losses at the gene ends were 4 bases for V and 8 bases for J; bases not matched to a gene: 4. CDR3 protein: CAISVGDRYSPLHF. CDR3 DNA: TGTGCCATCAGTGTGGGGGACAGGTATTCACCCCTCCACTTT.

The V and J genes are TRBV6-1 and TRBJ1-1; D perhaps matches TRBD1 (6 bases). Germline CDR1 MNHNS, CDR2 SASEGT. Trimming cost V 3 bases and J 2 bases, with 19 bases left between them. The CDR3 extends over 17 amino acids. CDR3 sequence (DNA): TGTGCCAGCAGTGAGATTCTGGGAGCAGGGGAAAACACTGAAGCTTTCTTT. Translation gives CASSEILGAGENTEAFF.

This chain uses TRBV19 with TRBJ2-4, with a tentative D call TRBD2 (5 bases). Germline-derived CDR1 and CDR2 are LNHDA and SQIVND (reference sequence). The CDR3 has 14 amino acids. The V end lost 3 bases, the J end lost 3 bases, and 9 bases lay between the germline ends. The CDR3 bases are TGTGCCAGTAGTATCGCCGGGATCAAAAACATTCAGTACTTC. This gives the protein CASSIAGIKNIQYF. The full variable domain, its missing parts supplied by reference TRBV19 and TRBJ2-4, is DGGITQSPKYLFRKEGQNVTLSCEQNLNHDAMYWYRQDPGQGLRLIYYSQIVNDFQKGDIAEGYSVSREKKESFPLTVTSAQKNPTAFYLCASSIAGIKNIQYFGAGTRLSVL.

This chain links TRBV29-1 with TRBJ2-5, with 7 bases aligning to TRBD1. Germline V CDR1 and CDR2: SQVTM, ANQGSEA. This CDR3 comprises 13 residues. With V trimmed by 6 bases and J by 5 bases, 9 bases remained unmatched. CDR3 sequence (DNA): TGCAGCGTCGAACAGGGGAAGTGGGAGACCCAGTACTTC. Translated, it gives CSVEQGKWETQYF.

This rearrangement joins TRBV18 to TRBJ2-1, with 12 positions matching TRBD2. V trimming: 5 bases; J trimming: 7 bases; junction bases outside the gene matches: 15. The CDR3 length is 18 residues. The germline CDR1 and CDR2 sequences are KGHSH and LQKENI. CDR3: CASSEGRPGLAGQNEQFF. As DNA, the CDR3 is TGTGCCAGCTCAGAGGGACGGCCAGGACTAGCGGGACAGAATGAGCAGTTCTTC. The entire variable domain, with the rest obtained from reference TRBV18 and TRBJ2-1, is as follows: NAGVMQNPRHLVRRRGQEARLRCSPMKGHSHVYWYRQLPEEGLKFMVYLQKENIIDESGMPKERFSAEFPKEGPSILRIQQVVRGDSAAYFCASSEGRPGLAGQNEQFFGPGTRLTVL.

The rearrangement joins TRBV11-2 to TRBJ2-7, with TRBD1 matching 9 bases. CDR3 length: 14 amino acids. Germline trimming cut 1 base from V and 8 bases from J; bases unmatched to any gene: 6. CDR1 is SGHAT, CDR2 FQNNGV, per germline. Written as DNA, the CDR3 is TGTGCCAGCAGCTTAGGCCGTGACAGGGGGAAGCAGTACTTC. This codes for CASSLGRDRGKQYF.

V is TRBV4-1 and J is TRBJ2-1, with 7 bases matching TRBD2. This CDR3 comprises 17 residues. The V segment lost 1 base and the J segment 5 bases; nucleotides outside the gene matches: 11. The germline gives CDR1 MGHRA, CDR2 YSYEKL. The CDR3 reads CASSQAWGRALDNEQFF. CDR3 DNA: TGCGCCAGCAGCCAAGCTTGGGGGAGGGCCCTAGACAATGAGCAGTTCTTC.

The gene calls are TRBV6-2 or TRBV6-3 and TRBJ2-7, with TRBD2 identical over 7 bases. The CDR3 consists of 15 residues. Germline V gene data show CDR1 as MNHEY and CDR2 as SVGEGT. Trimming took 2 bases from V and 3 from J; bases not matched to a gene: 7. DNA of the CDR3: TGTGCCAGCAGTTACCGGCGGGAGCAGTACTACGAGCAGTACTTC. It specifies CASSYRREQYYEQYF.

The chain employs TRBV6-5 and TRBJ1-1; D gene ambiguous. CDR1 is MNHEY and CDR2 is SVGAGI in the germline V gene. V was trimmed by 4 bases and J by 8 bases, leaving 8 bases between them. This CDR3 comprises 11 residues. The CDR3 DNA reads TGTGCCAGCAGTTCCCCAGGAGAAGCTTTCTTT. Protein product: CASSSPGEAFF.

The V call is TRBV29-1, the J call TRBJ2-2; 9 bases are a match to TRBD2. The junction had 5 bases not matched to a gene; V was cut back by 7 bases and J by 5 bases. CDR3 size: 13 residues. CDR1 and CDR2 (germline): SQVTM, ANQGSEA. Written as DNA, the CDR3 is TGCAGCGCTAGCGGGATCGGAACCGGGGAGCTGTTTTTT. Translating it yields CSASGIGTGELFF.

The genes are TRBV18 and TRBJ2-7, with D possibly TRBD1 on 6 matching bases. Germline V gives CDR1 KGHSH, CDR2 LQKENI. The V end lost 5 bases, the J end lost 1 base, and 21 bases lay between the germline ends. The CDR3 runs 17 residues. The CDR3 here is CASSTTDSRPGSYEQYF. In DNA, the CDR3 is TGTGCCAGCTCAACCACGGACAGCCGCCCGGGGTCCTACGAGCAGTACTTC.

The gene calls are TRBV6-1 and TRBJ1-5, with D unclear. Germline V gives CDR1 MNHNS, CDR2 SASEGT. The CDR3 is 15 residues long. V lost 0 bases and J 4 bases, leaving 10 bases between the germline ends. CDR3 DNA: TGTGCCAGCAGTGAAGCGAGTTCATTAAATCAGCCCCAGCATTTT. Translated, it gives CASSEASSLNQPQHF.

The rearrangement joins TRBV30 to TRBJ2-1; 9 bases line up with TRBD2. The CDR3 totals 13 residues. Germline V gives CDR1 GTSNPN, CDR2 SVGIG (reference sequence). V was clipped by 4 bases and J by 9 bases; unmatched bases: 7. The CDR3 region has the DNA TGTGCCTGGATGCGGCGGGAGGGTCTTGAGCAGTTCTTC. The encoded protein is CAWMRREGLEQFF.

This clone showed up just once. V and J are TRBV16 and TRBJ1-2, with TRBD1 matching over 7 bases. The CDR3 loop spans 16 amino acids. J lost 4 bases, V lost 2 bases, and 10 bases had no gene match. The germline gives CDR1 KGHSY, CDR2 FQNENV. CDR3 DNA sequence: TGTGCCAGCAGCCAAGGTTTAATCGACAGGGCCTATGGCTACACCTTC. Its translation is CASSQGLIDRAYGYTF.

This chain links TRBV10-2 with TRBJ2-7; TRBD1 matches at 10 bases. Losses at the gene ends were 3 bases for V and 5 bases for J; bases not matched to a gene: 13. CDR1 WSHSY and CDR2 SAAADI come from the germline V gene. This CDR3 has 17 residues. The CDR3 region is CASSDRGRWGTGDEQYF. The DNA of the CDR3 is TGCGCCAGCAGTGACCGCGGAAGGTGGGGGACAGGGGACGAGCAGTACTTC.

The gene calls are TRBV6-1 and TRBJ2-1; tentatively, D is TRBD1 (6 bases). With 5 bases removed from V and 6 bases from J, the gap between germline ends came to 8 bases. From germline, CDR1 is MNHNS and CDR2 SASEGT. The CDR3 sequence is 12 residues long. This chain's CDR3 is CASSKQGNEQFF. CDR3 coding DNA: TGTGCCAGCAGTAAACAGGGCAATGAGCAGTTCTTC.

The rearrangement joins TRBV25-1 to TRBJ2-7, with D possibly being TRBD1 (5 bases). The germline CDR1 and CDR2 sequences are MGHDK and SYGVNS. V was clipped by 4 bases and J by 3 bases, with 16 bases between them. The CDR3 totals 15 residues. In DNA form, the CDR3 reads TGTGCCAGCAGTGGCCGACAGTATACCGACTACGAGCAGTACTTC. Translating it yields CASSGRQYTDYEQYF.

The chain couples TRBV30 to TRBJ2-1, with TRBD2 identical over 9 bases. Germline CDR1 and CDR2: GTSNPN and SVGIG (reference sequence). This CDR3 spans 15 amino acids. The CDR3 reads CASGQREDYYNEQFF. For the CDR3, the DNA is TGTGCGAGTGGGCAGCGGGAGGACTACTACAATGAGCAGTTCTTC.

A single count supports this clone. The J gene is TRBJ2-5, the V gene TRBV2, with D maybe TRBD2 (6 bases). This CDR3 is built from 13 residues. The germline V and J ends were trimmed by 4 bases and 5 bases, with 11 bases remaining between them. CDR1 is SNHLY, CDR2 FYNNEI, per germline. The CDR3 nucleotides read TGTGCCAGCAGTGGGAGCCGGGGGGAGACCCAGTACTTC. This encodes CASSGSRGETQYF.

The chain carries TRBV4-1 and TRBJ2-7; D gene unclear. CDR1 is MGHRA and CDR2 is YSYEKL in the germline V gene. This CDR3 is 14 amino acids long. Deletions cut 1 base from V and 0 bases from J, with 7 bases between. CDR3 region: CASSQGRSSYEQYF. The CDR3 DNA reads TGCGCCAGCAGCCAAGGTAGGAGCTCCTACGAGCAGTACTTC.

The chain employs TRBV7-9 and TRBJ2-3, with 7 bases lining up with TRBD2. Looked up from germline, CDR1 is SEHNR and CDR2 is FQNEAQ (reference sequence). J was trimmed by 5 bases and V by 0 bases; bases with no gene match: 8. This CDR3 is 16 amino acids long. CDR3 sequence reads: CASSLASGGLVDTQYF. The DNA for the CDR3 is TGTGCCAGCAGCTTAGCGTCGGGAGGCCTGGTAGATACGCAGTATTTT.